The 10 T cell receptor beta chains below were found in one sample sequenced in a study of T cell repertoires in cytomegalovirus infection. One entry per CDR3 protein, called by TCRdb with MiXCR from the reads. The sample lists some 100,000 distinct CDR3 sequences, 23% occurring once. The sample consisted of CD8+ T cells from PBMCs. These receptors all come from a human donor in good health (CMV status not recorded). Some clones in this sample may be carry-over from other donors' samples.

The chain uses TRBV7-9 and TRBJ1-1, with D perhaps TRBD1 (5 bases). From germline, CDR1 is SEHNR and CDR2 FQNEAQ (reference sequence). The V gene lost 11 bases and the J gene lost 6 bases, with 19 bases spanning the gap. The CDR3 has 13 residues. CDR3 protein: CAWEDPSGAEAFF. In DNA, the CDR3 is TGTGCCTGGGAAGACCCCTCGGGGGCTGAAGCTTTCTTT.

This clonotype has a handful of counts. The V gene is TRBV7-3, the J gene TRBJ1-5; D is unresolved. Trimming took off 4 bases at V and 0 bases at J, with 16 bases between the two ends. The CDR3 is 17 residues long. Per germline, CDR1 SGHTA and CDR2 FQGTGA. The CDR3 loop is CASSSLPRDYSNQPQHF. The CDR3 nucleotides read TGTGCCAGCAGCTCCCTACCCAGAGATTATAGCAATCAGCCCCAGCATTTT.

The chain carries TRBV29-1 and TRBJ2-7; 7 bases are shared with TRBD1. The V gene's germline CDR1 is SQVTM and CDR2 ANQGSEA. This CDR3 comprises 19 residues. Unmatched junction bases numbered 22, after V lost 3 bases and J lost 2 bases. The CDR3 region is CSVENPEVQGERLTYEQYF. As DNA, the CDR3 is TGCAGCGTTGAGAACCCCGAGGTCCAGGGGGAGCGGCTTACCTACGAGCAGTACTTC.

V gene TRBV28 combines with J gene TRBJ2-7, with 7 nucleotides matching TRBD1. The trim removed 8 bases at V and 1 base at J, leaving 2 bases unmatched. Germline V CDR1 and CDR2: MDHEN, SYDVKM. The CDR3 contains 12 residues. The CDR3 here is CASEGASYEQYF. The CDR3 DNA is TGTGCCAGCGAGGGGGCTTCCTACGAGCAGTACTTC. The full variable domain, rest sourced from reference TRBV28 and TRBJ2-7, is DVKVTQSSRYLVKRTGEKVFLECVQDMDHENMFWYRQDPGLGLRLIYFSYDVKMKEKGDIPEGYSVSREKKERFSLILESASTNQTSMYLCASEGASYEQYFGPGTRLTVT.

This clonotype came up a few times. DNA for the CDR3: TGTGCCATATCTCCCTTCCCTACGGATAATGAAAAACTGTTTTTT. It codes for CAISPFPTDNEKLFF. The chain combines TRBV28 with TRBJ1-4; no definite D call. Trimming shortened V by 10 bases and J by 4 bases, and 19 bases separated the two germline ends. The CDR3 consists of 15 residues. CDR1 MDHEN and CDR2 SYDVKM come from the germline V gene.

The chain couples TRBV4-3 to TRBJ1-6, with 8 bases lining up with TRBD1. Per germline, CDR1 LGHNA and CDR2 YSLEER. This CDR3 has 15 amino acids. Trimming took 5 bases from V and 9 from J; bases not matched to a gene: 9. CDR3 DNA: TGCGCCAGCAGCGTACGGACAGGGACGGGTTCACCCCTCCACTTT. Amino acids: CASSVRTGTGSPLHF.

The V call is TRBV30, the J call TRBJ1-4, with TRBD1 as a possible D gene (5 bases). Germline CDR1 reads GTSNPN; CDR2 reads SVGIG (reference sequence). V was cut by 4 bases and J by 8 bases, with 17 bases left in between. This CDR3 has 14 amino acids. The CDR3 reads CAWTPGSPGEKLFF. In DNA, the CDR3 is TGTGCCTGGACTCCGGGATCCCCAGGGGAAAAACTGTTTTTT.

At least ten counts were recorded for this clonotype. The V call is TRBV7-2, the J call TRBJ1-2, with 7 bases identical to TRBD1. The length of the CDR3 is 13 residues. J lost 3 bases, V lost 5 bases, and 3 bases had no gene match. Germline values: CDR1 SGHTA, CDR2 FQGNSA. CDR3 sequence: CASSPRGDYGYTF. DNA for the CDR3: TGTGCCAGCAGCCCCAGGGGGGACTATGGCTACACCTTC.

This clonotype was counted many times. This chain links TRBV12-3 or TRBV12-4 with TRBJ2-5, with D unclear. This CDR3 spans 13 amino acids. V dropped 5 bases and J dropped 4 bases, with 11 bases sitting between them. CDR3 in DNA: TGTGCCAGCAGTCCCCAGGTCCCAGAGACCCAGTACTTC. Translating gives CASSPQVPETQYF.

This chain uses TRBV29-1 with TRBJ2-7; no reliable D call. Germline CDR1 is SQVTM and CDR2 is ANQGSEA. This CDR3 region has 12 residues. V was cut by 1 base and J by 0 bases, with 4 bases left in between. CDR3 sequence: CSVEGSSYEQYF. The CDR3 region has the DNA TGCAGCGTTGAAGGGTCCTCCTACGAGCAGTACTTC.